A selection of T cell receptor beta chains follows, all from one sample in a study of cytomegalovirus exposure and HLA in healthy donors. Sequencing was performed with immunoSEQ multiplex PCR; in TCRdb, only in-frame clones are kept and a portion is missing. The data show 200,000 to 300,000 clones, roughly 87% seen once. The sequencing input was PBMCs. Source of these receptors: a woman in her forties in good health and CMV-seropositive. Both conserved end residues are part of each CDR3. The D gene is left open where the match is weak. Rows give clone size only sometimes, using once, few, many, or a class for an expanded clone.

DNA: TGTGCCAGCAGTGGAGGCGTAACCTACGAGCAGTACTTC
CDR3: CASSGGVTYEQYF
size: NA
J: TRBJ2-7
V: TRBV5-6
D: NA

DNA: TGTGCCATCAGTTTCTTTGGGACTAGCCCTATAGATACGCAGTATTTT
CDR3: CAISFFGTSPIDTQYF
size: NA
J: TRBJ2-3
V: TRBV10-3
D: TRBD2

DNA: TGTGCCAGCAGTTATCAGGGTTTCTCCTACGAGCAGTACTTC
CDR3: CASSYQGFSYEQYF
size: NA
J: TRBJ2-7
V: TRBV28
D: NA

DNA: TGTGCCAGCTCTGCGGGCGGCGGGGAGCTTGAAAAACTGTTTTTT
CDR3: CASSAGGGELEKLFF
size: NA
J: TRBJ1-4
V: TRBV7-3
D: NA

DNA: TGTGCCAGCAGCTTAGTGCAGGGCCTGGGCACTGAAGCTTTCTTT
CDR3: CASSLVQGLGTEAFF
size: NA
J: TRBJ1-1
V: TRBV7-2
D: NA

DNA: TGTGCCAGCCGTCTGGACTCAACCTCCTACAATGAGCAGTTCTTC
CDR3: CASRLDSTSYNEQFF
size: NA
J: TRBJ2-1
V: TRBV6-4
D: NA

DNA: TGCGCCAGCAGCCAAGGGAGGGGTTCTGAAGCTTTCTTT
CDR3: CASSQGRGSEAFF
size: NA
J: TRBJ1-1
V: TRBV4-1
D: NA

DNA: TGTGCCAGCAGCTTAGGCAGCTCCTATAATTCACCCCTCCACTTT
CDR3: CASSLGSSYNSPLHF
size: NA
J: TRBJ1-6
V: TRBV7-9
D: NA

DNA: TGTGCCAGCAGCGTAGGACAGGGAATTTCCTACGAGCAGTACTTC
CDR3: CASSVGQGISYEQYF
size: NA
J: TRBJ2-7
V: TRBV9
D: TRBD1

DNA: TGTGCCAGCAGCTTGGAAGTCGGGGGCACAGATACGCAGTATTTT
CDR3: CASSLEVGGTDTQYF
size: NA
J: TRBJ2-3
V: TRBV5-6
D: NA

DNA: TGCGCCAGCACAGACGGGTTTTCAACTAATGAAAAACTGTTTTTT
CDR3: CASTDGFSTNEKLFF
size: NA
J: TRBJ1-4
V: TRBV10-2
D: NA

DNA: TGTGCCAGCAGCAGTCAGCGGGGGACCTACGAGCAGTACTTC
CDR3: CASSSQRGTYEQYF
size: NA
J: TRBJ2-7
V: TRBV4-2
D: TRBD2

DNA: TGTGCCACCAGCAGACCTACTTTGCCGAGAAACACCATATATTTT
CDR3: CATSRPTLPRNTIYF
size: NA
J: TRBJ1-3
V: TRBV15
D: NA

DNA: TGTGCCAGTAGTATAGGGGGGACTGAGTACTTC
CDR3: CASSIGGTEYF
size: once
J: TRBJ2-5
V: TRBV19
D: NA

DNA: TGCGCCAGCAGCCAAGATCGCGGGGCTGGGGCCAACGTCCTGACTTTC
CDR3: CASSQDRGAGANVLTF
size: NA
J: TRBJ2-6
V: TRBV4-1
D: NA

DNA: TGCGCCAGCAGCTTGGCCGTCAACACCGGGGAGCTGTTTTTT
CDR3: CASSLAVNTGELFF
size: NA
J: TRBJ2-2
V: TRBV5-1
D: NA

DNA: TGTGCCAGCAGCGCTAGCGGCCTTACAGATACGCAGTATTTT
CDR3: CASSASGLTDTQYF
size: NA
J: TRBJ2-3
V: TRBV11-3
D: TRBD2

DNA: TGTGCCTGGAGTGTACGAGGGATAAACTCGTATGGCTACACCTTC
CDR3: CAWSVRGINSYGYTF
size: few
J: TRBJ1-2
V: TRBV30
D: NA

DNA: TGTGCCAGCAGCTTAGACAGGGCGAACTATGGCTACACCTTC
CDR3: CASSLDRANYGYTF
size: NA
J: TRBJ1-2
V: TRBV7-9
D: NA

DNA: TGTGCTAGTGGTCCTAAGTCAGACAGGGTGGTTAAACGTGAAGCTTTCTTT
CDR3: CASGPKSDRVVKREAFF
size: NA
J: TRBJ1-1
V: TRBV12-5
D: TRBD1

DNA: TGTTCCAGAAGCCCTATGATTAGCGGGAGTAAGAATGAGCAGTTCTTC
CDR3: CSRSPMISGSKNEQFF
size: once
J: TRBJ2-1
V: TRBV7-5
D: NA

DNA: TGCGCCAGCAGCTTGGCGACTAGCGGTACCGGGGAGCTGTTTTTT
CDR3: CASSLATSGTGELFF
size: NA
J: TRBJ2-2
V: TRBV5-1
D: TRBD2

DNA: TGTGCCAGCAGTTTAGACCCAGGCAGCGAGCAGTACTTC
CDR3: CASSLDPGSEQYF
size: NA
J: TRBJ2-7
V: TRBV7-3
D: NA

DNA: TGTGCCAGCAGCTTGTTTTCGGGGGATAATCAGCCCCAGCATTTT
CDR3: CASSLFSGDNQPQHF
size: NA
J: TRBJ1-5
V: TRBV5-5
D: NA

DNA: TGTGCCAGCAGTGACCCCCTTAGCACAGATACGCAGTATTTT
CDR3: CASSDPLSTDTQYF
size: NA
J: TRBJ2-3
V: TRBV25-1
D: NA

DNA: TGTGCCATCAGTGAGTCGTTGGGACTAGCGGGGGAGGAGCAGTACTTC
CDR3: CAISESLGLAGEEQYF
size: NA
J: TRBJ2-7
V: TRBV10-3
D: TRBD2

DNA: TGTGCCAGCAGCTTACTCGGGAGCGGAACAGATACGCAGTATTTT
CDR3: CASSLLGSGTDTQYF
size: NA
J: TRBJ2-3
V: TRBV7-3
D: NA

DNA: TGTGCCAGCAGTGAACAGACAGGGAACACCGGGGAGCTGTTTTTT
CDR3: CASSEQTGNTGELFF
size: NA
J: TRBJ2-2
V: TRBV6-1
D: NA

DNA: TGCGCCAGCAGCCAAGTTCCGAGCTCCTACGAGCAGTACTTC
CDR3: CASSQVPSSYEQYF
size: NA
J: TRBJ2-7
V: TRBV4-1
D: NA

DNA: TGTGCCAGCTTTGGAGAACCCGGAAACACCATATATTTT
CDR3: CASFGEPGNTIYF
size: NA
J: TRBJ1-3
V: TRBV6-5
D: NA

DNA: TGTGCCAGCAGCTTAGGACACTCGAACACTGAAGCTTTCTTT
CDR3: CASSLGHSNTEAFF
size: NA
J: TRBJ1-1
V: TRBV7-2
D: NA

DNA: TGTGCCAGCAAAGGACAGGCGGCCGCAGATACGCAGTATTTT
CDR3: CASKGQAAADTQYF
size: NA
J: TRBJ2-3
V: TRBV6-4
D: TRBD1

DNA: TGTGCCAGCAGCGAACAGGGGACTGAAGCTTTCTTT
CDR3: CASSEQGTEAFF
size: NA
J: TRBJ1-1
V: TRBV9
D: TRBD1

DNA: TGTGCCAGCAGAGACCGGGACAATACAATGAAGCAGTTCTTC
CDR3: CASRDRDNTMKQFF
size: NA
J: TRBJ2-1
V: TRBV2
D: NA

DNA: TGTGCCATCAGTGCGGGGGAAGAGACCCAGTACTTC
CDR3: CAISAGEETQYF
size: NA
J: TRBJ2-5
V: TRBV10-3
D: NA

DNA: TGTGCCAGCAGCTTCGCGGGGCCCTCCTACAATGAGCAGTTCTTC
CDR3: CASSFAGPSYNEQFF
size: NA
J: TRBJ2-1
V: TRBV7-6
D: NA

DNA: TGCGCCAGCAGCCAAGATCAAACAGCCACTAACTATGGCTACACCTTC
CDR3: CASSQDQTATNYGYTF
size: NA
J: TRBJ1-2
V: TRBV4-3
D: NA

DNA: TGTGCCAGCAGAAGACAGGGACAGGGCGGGAATGAGCAGTTCTTC
CDR3: CASRRQGQGGNEQFF
size: once
J: TRBJ2-1
V: TRBV5-6
D: TRBD1

DNA: TGTGCCAGCAGCTCCTTGGGACACAACACCGGGGAGCTGTTTTTT
CDR3: CASSSLGHNTGELFF
size: NA
J: TRBJ2-2
V: TRBV7-2
D: NA

DNA: TGTGCCAGCAGCCAAGAGGTACTAGCGGGAGGGCCAGATACGCAGTATTTT
CDR3: CASSQEVLAGGPDTQYF
size: NA
J: TRBJ2-3
V: TRBV4-2
D: TRBD2

DNA: TGTGCCAGCCTTCCTGGGACAGGGGATCGACCGCCGCGGGGCTACACCTTC
CDR3: CASLPGTGDRPPRGYTF
size: NA
J: TRBJ1-2
V: TRBV19
D: TRBD1

DNA: TGTGCCAGCAGTGAAGGGGTCGGAGCCCTTAGCAATCAGCCCCAGCATTTT
CDR3: CASSEGVGALSNQPQHF
size: NA
J: TRBJ1-5
V: TRBV6-1
D: NA

DNA: TGTGCCAGCAGCTCTCGCGGGAGGGCTGGGACTAGCGGGAGGAATGAGCAGTTCTTC
CDR3: CASSSRGRAGTSGRNEQFF
size: once
J: TRBJ2-1
V: TRBV7-2
D: TRBD2

DNA: TGTGCCAGCGGACTAGCGGGACCTAACAATGAGCAGTTCTTC
CDR3: CASGLAGPNNEQFF
size: NA
J: TRBJ2-1
V: TRBV4-2
D: TRBD2

DNA: TGCGCCAGCAGCTTTTCAGTGGGGGGAAACACTGAAGCTTTCTTT
CDR3: CASSFSVGGNTEAFF
size: NA
J: TRBJ1-1
V: TRBV5-1
D: NA

DNA: TGTGCCAGCAGCTTTCTAGCGGGAGATACGCAGTATTTT
CDR3: CASSFLAGDTQYF
size: once
J: TRBJ2-3
V: TRBV7-2
D: TRBD2

DNA: TGTGCCAGCAGGCCAGTGGGGCAGCTTGGAGCTTTCTTT
CDR3: CASRPVGQLGAFF
size: NA
J: TRBJ1-1
V: TRBV11-2
D: NA

DNA: TGTGCCAGCAGCTGGGTAAGCGGAACCTACAATGAGCAGTTCTTC
CDR3: CASSWVSGTYNEQFF
size: NA
J: TRBJ2-1
V: TRBV7-9
D: NA

DNA: TGTGCCAGAAGCTTGGAGAGCGACAGGGGGGATAAACAGCCCCAGCATTTT
CDR3: CARSLESDRGDKQPQHF
size: NA
J: TRBJ1-5
V: TRBV5-3
D: TRBD1